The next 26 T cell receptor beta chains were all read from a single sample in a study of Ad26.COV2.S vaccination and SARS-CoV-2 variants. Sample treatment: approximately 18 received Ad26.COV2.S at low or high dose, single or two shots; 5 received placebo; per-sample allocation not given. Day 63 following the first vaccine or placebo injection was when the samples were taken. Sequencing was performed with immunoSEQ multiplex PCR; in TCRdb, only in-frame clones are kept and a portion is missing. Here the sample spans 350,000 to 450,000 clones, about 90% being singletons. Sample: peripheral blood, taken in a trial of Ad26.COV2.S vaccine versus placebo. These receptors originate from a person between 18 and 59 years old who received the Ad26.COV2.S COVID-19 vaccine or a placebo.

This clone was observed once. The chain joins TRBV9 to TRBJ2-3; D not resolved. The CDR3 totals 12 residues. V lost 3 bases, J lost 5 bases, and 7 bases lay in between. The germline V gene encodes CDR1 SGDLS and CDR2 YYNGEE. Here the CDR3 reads CASSAREDTQYF. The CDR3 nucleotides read TGTGCCAGCAGCGCTAGGGAAGATACGCAGTATTTT.

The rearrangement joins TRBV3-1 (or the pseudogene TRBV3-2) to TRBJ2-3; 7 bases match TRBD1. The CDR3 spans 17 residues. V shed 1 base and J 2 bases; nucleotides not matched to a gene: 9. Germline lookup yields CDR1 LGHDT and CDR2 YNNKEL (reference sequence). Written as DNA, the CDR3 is TGTGCCAGCAGCCAAGGACAGGGCCTTTTTTCCACAGATACGCAGTATTTT. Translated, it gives CASSQGQGLFSTDTQYF.

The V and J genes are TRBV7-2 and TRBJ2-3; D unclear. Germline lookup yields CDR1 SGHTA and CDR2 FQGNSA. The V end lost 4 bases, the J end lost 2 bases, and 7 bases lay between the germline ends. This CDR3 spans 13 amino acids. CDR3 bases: TGTGCCAGCAGCTCGCAAAACACAGATACGCAGTATTTT. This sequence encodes CASSSQNTDTQYF.

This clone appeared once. CDR3 in DNA: TGTGCCAGCAGCCAGACTAGCGGGAGCGCGAACACCGGGGAGCTGTTTTTT. This encodes CASSQTSGSANTGELFF. This chain links TRBV5-6 with TRBJ2-2; 12 bases are shared with TRBD2. V dropped 4 bases and J dropped 0; count of bases not matched to a gene: 4. This CDR3 comprises 17 residues. Per germline, CDR1 SGHDT and CDR2 YYEEEE.

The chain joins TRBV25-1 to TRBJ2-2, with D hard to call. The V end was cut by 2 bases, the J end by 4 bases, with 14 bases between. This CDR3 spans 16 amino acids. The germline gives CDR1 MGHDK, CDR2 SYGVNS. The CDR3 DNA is TGTGCCAGCAGTGAACGAGCAGATAAAGGCACCGGGGAGCTGTTTTTT. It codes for CASSERADKGTGELFF.

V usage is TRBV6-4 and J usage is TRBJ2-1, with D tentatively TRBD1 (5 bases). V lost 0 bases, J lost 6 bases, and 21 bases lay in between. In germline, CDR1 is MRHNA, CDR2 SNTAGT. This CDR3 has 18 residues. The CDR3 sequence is CASSDSYRARDNANEQFF. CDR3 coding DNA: TGTGCCAGCAGTGACTCATACCGGGCCAGGGATAATGCCAATGAGCAGTTCTTC.

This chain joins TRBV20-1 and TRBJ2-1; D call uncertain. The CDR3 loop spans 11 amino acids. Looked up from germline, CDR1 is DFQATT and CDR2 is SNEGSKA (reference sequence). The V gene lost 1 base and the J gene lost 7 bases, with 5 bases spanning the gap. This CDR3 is CSARGENEQFF. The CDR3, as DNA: TGCAGTGCTAGAGGGGAAAATGAGCAGTTCTTC.

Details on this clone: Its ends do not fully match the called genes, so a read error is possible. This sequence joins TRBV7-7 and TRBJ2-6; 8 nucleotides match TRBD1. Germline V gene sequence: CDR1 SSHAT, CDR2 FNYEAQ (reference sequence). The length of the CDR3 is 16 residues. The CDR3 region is CASSPGTGAGANVLTF. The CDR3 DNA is TGTGCTAGCAGCCCGGGGACAGGTGCTGGGGCCAACGTCCTGACTTTC.

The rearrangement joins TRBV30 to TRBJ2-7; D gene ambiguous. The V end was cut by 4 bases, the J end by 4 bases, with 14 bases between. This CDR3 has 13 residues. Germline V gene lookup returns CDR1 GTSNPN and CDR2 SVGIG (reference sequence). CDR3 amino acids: CAWTKGLRYEQYF. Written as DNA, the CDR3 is TGTGCCTGGACTAAAGGATTGAGGTACGAGCAGTACTTC. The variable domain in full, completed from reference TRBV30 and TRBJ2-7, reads SQTIHQWPATLVQPVGSPLSLECTVEGTSNPNLYWYRQAAGRGLQLLFYSVGIGQISSEVPQNLSASRPQDRQFILSSKKLLLSDSGFYLCAWTKGLRYEQYFGPGTRLTVT.

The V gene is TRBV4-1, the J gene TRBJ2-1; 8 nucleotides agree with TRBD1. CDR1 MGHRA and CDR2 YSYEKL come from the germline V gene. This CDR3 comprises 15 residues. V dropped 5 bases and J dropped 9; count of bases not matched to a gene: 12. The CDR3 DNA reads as TGCGCCAGCAGCACTCCCAGACAGGGGTTAGGTGAGCAGTTCTTC. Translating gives CASSTPRQGLGEQFF.

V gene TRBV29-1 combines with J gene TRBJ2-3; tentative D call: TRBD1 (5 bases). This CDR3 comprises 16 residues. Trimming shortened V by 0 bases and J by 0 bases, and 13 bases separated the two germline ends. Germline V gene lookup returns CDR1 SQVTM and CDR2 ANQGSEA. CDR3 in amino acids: CSVEDPLQGSTDTQYF. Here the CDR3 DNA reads TGCAGCGTTGAAGATCCCCTCCAGGGTAGCACAGATACGCAGTATTTT.

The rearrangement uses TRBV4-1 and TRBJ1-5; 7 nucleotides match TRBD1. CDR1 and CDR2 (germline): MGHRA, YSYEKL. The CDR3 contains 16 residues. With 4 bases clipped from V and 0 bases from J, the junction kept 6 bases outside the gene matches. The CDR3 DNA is TGCGCCAGCAGCCGGGACAGCTATTATAGCAATCAGCCCCAGCATTTT. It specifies CASSRDSYYSNQPQHF.

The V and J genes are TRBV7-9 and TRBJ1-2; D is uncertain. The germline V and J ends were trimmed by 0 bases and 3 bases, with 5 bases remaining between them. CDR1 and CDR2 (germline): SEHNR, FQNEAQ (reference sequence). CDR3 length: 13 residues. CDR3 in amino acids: CASSLAADYGYTF. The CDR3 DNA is TGTGCCAGCAGCTTAGCCGCTGACTATGGCTACACCTTC.

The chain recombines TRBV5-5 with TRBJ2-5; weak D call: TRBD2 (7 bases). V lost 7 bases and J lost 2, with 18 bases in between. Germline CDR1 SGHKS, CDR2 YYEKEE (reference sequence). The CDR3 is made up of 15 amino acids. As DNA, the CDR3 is TGTGCCAGCCGACCAGTGGGGGGGCTTCAAGAGACCCAGTACTTC. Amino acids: CASRPVGGLQETQYF.

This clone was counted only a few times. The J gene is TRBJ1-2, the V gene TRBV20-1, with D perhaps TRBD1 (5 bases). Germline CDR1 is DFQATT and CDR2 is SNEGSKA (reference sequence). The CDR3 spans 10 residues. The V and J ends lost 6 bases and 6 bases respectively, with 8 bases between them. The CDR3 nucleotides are TGCAGTGCATTGACAGATGGCTACACCTTC. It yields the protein CSALTDGYTF.

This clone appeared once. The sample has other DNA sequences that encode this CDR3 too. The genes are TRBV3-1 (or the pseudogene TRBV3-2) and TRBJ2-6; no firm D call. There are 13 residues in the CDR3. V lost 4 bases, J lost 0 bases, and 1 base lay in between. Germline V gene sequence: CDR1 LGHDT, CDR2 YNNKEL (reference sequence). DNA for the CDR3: TGTGCCAGCAGCCCCTCTGGGGCCAACGTCCTGACTTTC. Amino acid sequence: CASSPSGANVLTF.

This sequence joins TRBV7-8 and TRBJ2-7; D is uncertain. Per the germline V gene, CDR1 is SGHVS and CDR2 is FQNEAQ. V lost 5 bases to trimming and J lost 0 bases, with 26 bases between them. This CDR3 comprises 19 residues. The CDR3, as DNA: TGTGCCAGCAGCATCAAAACCCGTATGTGGGGTGATCACTCCTACGAGCAGTACTTC. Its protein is CASSIKTRMWGDHSYEQYF.

The CDR3 here is CAWSGQGPYNSPLHF. CDR3 sequence (DNA): TGTGCCTGGAGTGGCCAGGGGCCCTATAATTCACCCCTCCACTTT. This sequence joins TRBV30 and TRBJ1-6; perhaps TRBD1 as D (6 bases). The length of the CDR3 is 15 residues. The V end was cut by 1 base, the J end by 2 bases, with 9 bases between. Germline CDR1 and CDR2: GTSNPN and SVGIG (reference sequence). The variable domain in full, completed from reference TRBV30 and TRBJ1-6, reads SQTIHQWPATLVQPVGSPLSLECTVEGTSNPNLYWYRQAAGRGLQLLFYSVGIGQISSEVPQNLSASRPQDRQFILSSKKLLLSDSGFYLCAWSGQGPYNSPLHFGNGTRLTVT.

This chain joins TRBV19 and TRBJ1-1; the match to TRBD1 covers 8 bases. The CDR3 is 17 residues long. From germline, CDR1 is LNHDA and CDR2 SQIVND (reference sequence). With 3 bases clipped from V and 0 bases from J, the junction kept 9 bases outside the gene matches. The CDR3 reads CASSIATGAIMNTEAFF. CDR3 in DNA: TGTGCCAGTAGTATTGCGACAGGGGCTATTATGAACACTGAAGCTTTCTTT.

The DNA of the CDR3 is TGCGCCAGCAGCCAAGATTCTTTCGGCAGGTATAATTCACCCCTCCACTTT. Its translation: CASSQDSFGRYNSPLHF. This chain joins TRBV4-3 and TRBJ1-6; D is unclear. V was shortened by 0 bases and J by 4 bases, with 13 bases between the two germline ends. This CDR3 region has 17 residues. Germline CDR1 LGHNA, CDR2 YSLEER.

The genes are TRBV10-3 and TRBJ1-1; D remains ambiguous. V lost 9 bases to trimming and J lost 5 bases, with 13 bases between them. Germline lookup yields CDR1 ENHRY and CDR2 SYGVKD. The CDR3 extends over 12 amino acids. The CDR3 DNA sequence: TGTGCCATATCAACGGTACGTACTGAAGCTTTCTTT. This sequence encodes CAISTVRTEAFF.

DNA of the CDR3: TGTGCCAGCAGCTCCTACGGCGGGACAGGGGGAGATACGCAGTATTTT. Protein: CASSSYGGTGGDTQYF. The chain joins TRBV7-9 to TRBJ2-3; 11 bases are a match to TRBD1. The V and J ends lost 4 bases and 5 bases, in that order; junction bases with no gene match: 8. CDR1 and CDR2 from the germline V gene are SEHNR and FQNEAQ (reference sequence). This CDR3 comprises 16 residues.

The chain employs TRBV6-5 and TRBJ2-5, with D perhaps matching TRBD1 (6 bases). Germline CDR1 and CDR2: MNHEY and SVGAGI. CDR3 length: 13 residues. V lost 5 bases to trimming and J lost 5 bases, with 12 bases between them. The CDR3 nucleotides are TGTGCCAGCAGTCCCAGGGGTTCGGAGACCCAGTACTTC. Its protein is CASSPRGSETQYF.

The CDR3 loop reads CASSPGHSTDTQYF. In nucleotides, the CDR3 is TGCGCCAGCAGCCCCGGACACTCCACAGATACGCAGTATTTT. This rearrangement joins TRBV4-3 to TRBJ2-3; TRBD1 might be the D (5 bases). The CDR3 consists of 14 residues. Germline CDR1 is LGHNA and CDR2 is YSLEER. Trimming cost V 4 bases and J 2 bases, with 10 bases left between them.

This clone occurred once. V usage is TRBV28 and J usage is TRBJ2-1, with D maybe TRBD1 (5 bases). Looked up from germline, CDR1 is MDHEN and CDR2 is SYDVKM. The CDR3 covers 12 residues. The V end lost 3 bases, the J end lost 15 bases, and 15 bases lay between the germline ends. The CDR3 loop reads CASSFRQGLRFF. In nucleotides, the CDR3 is TGTGCCAGCAGTTTCAGGCAGGGCCTCAGGTTCTTC.

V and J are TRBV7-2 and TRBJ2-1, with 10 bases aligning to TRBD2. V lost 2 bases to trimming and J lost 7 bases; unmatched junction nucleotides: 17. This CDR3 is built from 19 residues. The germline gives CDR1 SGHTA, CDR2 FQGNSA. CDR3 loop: CASSLMGARLAGVGNEQFF. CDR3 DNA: TGTGCCAGCAGCTTAATGGGAGCGAGACTAGCGGGCGTGGGGAATGAGCAGTTCTTC.